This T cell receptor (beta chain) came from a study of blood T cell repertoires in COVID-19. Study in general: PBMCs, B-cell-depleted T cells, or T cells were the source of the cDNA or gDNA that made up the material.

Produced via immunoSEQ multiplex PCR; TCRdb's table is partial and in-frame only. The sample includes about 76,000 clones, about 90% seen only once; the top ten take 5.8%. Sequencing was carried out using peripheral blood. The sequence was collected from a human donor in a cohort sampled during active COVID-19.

The CDR3 DNA reads TGTGCCAGCTCACCACAACAGGGCGTCAGCAATCAGCCCCAGCATTTT. Amino acid sequence: CASSPQQGVSNQPQHF. V is TRBV18 and J is TRBJ1-5, with D possibly TRBD1 on 6 matching bases. Germline V CDR1 and CDR2: KGHSH, LQKENI. The CDR3 extends over 16 amino acids. The ends were cut back, 1 base at V and 1 base at J, with 11 bases in the middle.